This T cell receptor (beta chain) was recovered during a study of blood T cell repertoires in COVID-19. Study-level background: Samples came from the United States, Italy and Spain, spanning acute and convalescent COVID-19. Nucleic acid was either cDNA or gDNA, and it came from T cells, B-cell-depleted T cells, or PBMCs.

V was trimmed by 4 bases and J by 3 bases, leaving 11 bases between them. The CDR3 runs 13 residues. Germline CDR1 is SGHRS and CDR2 is YFSETQ. In the original analysis: It was from reference gene primer amplification that nucleated cell counts were estimated. Data came from immunoSEQ multiplex PCR; TCRdb stores just in-frame clones and leaves some out. The V and J calls and clone size are taken from that table; D and trimming were inferred from the DNA. The data show approximately 270,000 clones, about four fifths seen once. This clonotype was sampled from a man older than 75 with acute or convalescent COVID-19. The chain employs TRBV5-1 and TRBJ2-7, with D possibly being TRBD2 (6 bases). Sequencing was performed on peripheral blood. The DNA of the CDR3 is TGCGCCAGCAGCCGGATGGGAGGCTACGAGCAGTACTTC. Protein sequence: CASSRMGGYEQYF.